These T cell receptor beta chains were read from a single sample in a study of CD8+ T cells in alopecia areata. Clones were read by immunoSEQ multiplex PCR, and TCRdb kept only the in-frame ones, dropping some. The sample contains over 70,000 clones, approximately 70% of which appear only once. Sequences were derived from CD8+ T cells sorted from blood, sampled at week 24, from a patient treated with tofacitinib. Source of these receptors: a human donor with alopecia areata. Each CDR3 is given with its conserved first and last residue. D genes are given only for firm matches. Not every row has a clone size; where given, it reads once, few, many or a size class.

NA	few	TRBV10-3	TRBJ2-1	CAISDDSNEQFF
NA	few	TRBV18	TRBJ1-3	CASSPVGPYSGNTIYF
NA	few	TRBV5-1	TRBJ1-3	CASSSGAVSSGNTIYF
NA	NA	TRBV5-6	TRBJ1-2	CASSWANRGLYGYTF
NA	few	TRBV5-1	TRBJ2-3	CASSLEHRVGTDTQYF
NA	NA	TRBV21-1	TRBJ2-6	CASSKEVELGGANVLTF
NA	NA	TRBV28	TRBJ2-7	CASSLALAEPYEQYF
NA	once	TRBV6-5	TRBJ2-3	CASSYRGTDTQYF
NA	few	TRBV7-2	TRBJ2-3	CASSLFSGVTDTQYF
NA	NA	TRBV7-2	TRBJ1-1	CASSTSMFTEAFF
TRBD1	NA	TRBV19	TRBJ2-2	CATRDTGGYTGELFF
TRBD1	NA	TRBV4-1	TRBJ2-7	CASSYDRGEGQQYF
NA	NA	TRBV14	TRBJ2-1	CASSQDSVVFYNEQFF
NA	NA	TRBV2	TRBJ1-2	CASRGGQVYGYTF
TRBD1	few	TRBV7-3	TRBJ1-6	CASSLAGGWSPPHF
NA	NA	TRBV27	TRBJ2-7	CASSLSGPLYEQYF
TRBD1	NA	TRBV19	TRBJ2-5	CASSIARGQGETQYF
NA	NA	TRBV29-1	TRBJ1-2	CSVEDRAEDGYTF